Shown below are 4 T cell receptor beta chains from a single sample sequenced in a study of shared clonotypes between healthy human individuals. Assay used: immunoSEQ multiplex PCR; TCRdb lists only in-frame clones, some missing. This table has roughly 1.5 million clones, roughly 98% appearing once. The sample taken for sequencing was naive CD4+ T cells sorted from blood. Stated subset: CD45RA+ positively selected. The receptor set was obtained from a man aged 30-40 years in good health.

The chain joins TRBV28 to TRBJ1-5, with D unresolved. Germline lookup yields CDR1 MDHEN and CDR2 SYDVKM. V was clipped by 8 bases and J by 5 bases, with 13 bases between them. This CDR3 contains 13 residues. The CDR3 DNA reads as TGTGCCAGCTTCCTCACCGGACATCAGCCCCAGCATTTT. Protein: CASFLTGHQPQHF.

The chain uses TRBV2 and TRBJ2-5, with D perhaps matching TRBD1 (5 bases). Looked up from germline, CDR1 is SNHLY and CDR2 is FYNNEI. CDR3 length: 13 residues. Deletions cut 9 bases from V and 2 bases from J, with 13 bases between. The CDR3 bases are TGTGCCAGTAAGACAGATACACAAGAGACCCAGTACTTC. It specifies CASKTDTQETQYF.

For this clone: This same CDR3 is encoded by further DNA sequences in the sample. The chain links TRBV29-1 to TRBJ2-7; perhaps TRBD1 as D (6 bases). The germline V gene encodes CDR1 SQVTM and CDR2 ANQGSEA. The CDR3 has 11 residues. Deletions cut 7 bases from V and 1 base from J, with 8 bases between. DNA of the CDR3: TGCAGCGCCGGGACATCCTACGAGCAGTACTTC. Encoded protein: CSAGTSYEQYF.

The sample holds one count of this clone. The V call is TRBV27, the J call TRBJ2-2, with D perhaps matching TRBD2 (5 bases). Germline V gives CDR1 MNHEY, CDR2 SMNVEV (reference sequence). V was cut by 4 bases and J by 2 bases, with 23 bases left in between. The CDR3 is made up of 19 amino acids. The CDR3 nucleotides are TGTGCCAGCAGTTACCACCCCCGACTGGTGAGCGGCAACACCGGGGAGCTGTTTTTT. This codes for CASSYHPRLVSGNTGELFF.